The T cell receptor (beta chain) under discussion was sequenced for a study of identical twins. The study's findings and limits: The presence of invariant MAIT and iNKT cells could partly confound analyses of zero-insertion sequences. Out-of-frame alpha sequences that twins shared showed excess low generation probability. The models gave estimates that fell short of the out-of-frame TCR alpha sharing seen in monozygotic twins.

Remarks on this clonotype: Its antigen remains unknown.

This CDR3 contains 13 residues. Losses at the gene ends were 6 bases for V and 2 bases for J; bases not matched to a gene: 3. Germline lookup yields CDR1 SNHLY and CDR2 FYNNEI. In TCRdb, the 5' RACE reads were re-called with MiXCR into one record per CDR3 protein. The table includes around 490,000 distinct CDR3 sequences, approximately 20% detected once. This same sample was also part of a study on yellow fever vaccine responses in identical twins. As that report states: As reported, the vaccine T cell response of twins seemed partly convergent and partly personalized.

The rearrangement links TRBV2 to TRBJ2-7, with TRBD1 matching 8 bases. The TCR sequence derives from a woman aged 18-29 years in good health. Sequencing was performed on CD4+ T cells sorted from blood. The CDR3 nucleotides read TGTGCCAGCAGAGGGACAGGAGCCTACGAGCAGTACTTC. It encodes CASRGTGAYEQYF.